This passage covers 28 T cell receptor beta chains from one sample sequenced in a study of molecular identifiers for immune sequencing clone quantification. TCRdb recomputed calls from the PCR reads with MiXCR, one row per CDR3 protein. This table has about 320,000 distinct CDR3 sequences, about a fifth appearing once. The source material was naive CD8+ T cells from blood, with Jurkat cell RNA spiked in. The subset is: FACS-sorted CD8+CD4-CCR7+CD45RA+ naive T cells. The source is a human donor in good health. Some libraries in this study had Jurkat cell RNA spiked in.

This clonotype was observed a few times. V and J are TRBV4-2 and TRBJ2-3; perhaps TRBD1 as D (6 bases). This CDR3 has 19 amino acids. CDR1 LGHNA and CDR2 YNFKEQ come from the germline V gene. V was cut by 0 bases and J by 2 bases, with 21 bases left in between. CDR3 DNA: TGTGCCAGCAGCCAAGATCAGACGGGGACAACCTGGTCCACAGATACGCAGTATTTT. Protein sequence: CASSQDQTGTTWSTDTQYF.

About this clonotype itself: A much larger clone lies one base from this, so it may be a read error. The chain recombines TRBV19 with TRBJ2-3; 8 bases fit TRBD1. Looked up from germline, CDR1 is LNHDA and CDR2 is SQIVND (reference sequence). After removal of 10 bases from V and 4 bases from J, the junction contained 7 bases not matched to a gene. CDR3 length: 13 residues. CDR3 coding DNA: TGTGCCACCCGACAGGGGAATGCAGATACGCAGTATTTT. It codes for CATRQGNADTQYF.

This clonotype was seen at least ten times. The chain employs TRBV6-4 and TRBJ2-3; D not certain. CDR3 length: 12 residues. With 2 bases removed from V and 3 bases from J, the gap between germline ends came to 3 bases. Germline-derived CDR1 and CDR2 are MRHNA and SNTAGT. The CDR3 DNA is TGTGCCAGCAGTGACGCTACAGATACGCAGTATTTT. Its translation: CASSDATDTQYF.

This clonotype has just one count. The junction shows a germline mismatch at one end, possibly a read error. Here the CDR3 reads CSARGSRENSYEQCF. The DNA for the CDR3 is TGCAGTGCCAGGGGGTCAAGAGAGAACTCCTACGAGCAGTGCTTC. The V gene is TRBV20-1, the J gene TRBJ2-7, with 7 bases that match TRBD1. The CDR3 loop spans 15 amino acids. The germline CDR1 and CDR2 sequences are DFQATT and SNEGSKA (reference sequence).

This clonotype was detected ten times or more. The V and J genes are TRBV2 and TRBJ1-2, with no clear D. This CDR3 has 13 amino acids. V shed 3 bases and J shed 0 bases, with 5 bases lying between them. Germline V lookup: CDR1 SNHLY, CDR2 FYNNEI. The CDR3 reads CASSELSNYGYTF. DNA for the CDR3: TGTGCCAGCAGTGAGTTGTCTAACTATGGCTACACCTTC. Together with reference TRBV2 and TRBJ1-2, the CDR3 gives the full variable domain: EPEVTQTPSHQVTQMGQEVILRCVPISNHLYFYWYRQILGQKVEFLVSFYNNEISEKSEIFDDQFSVERPDGSNFTLKIRSTKLEDSAMYFCASSELSNYGYTFGSGTRLTVV.

Details on this clonotype: With a much larger clone just one base away, this may be a read error. The chain couples TRBV24-1 to TRBJ2-1; D is unresolved. The V end lost 1 base, the J end lost 9 bases, and 6 bases lay between the germline ends. The CDR3 extends over 12 amino acids. CDR1 and CDR2 from the germline V gene are KGHDR and SFDVKD. CDR3 sequence reads: CATSDFGGEQFF. The CDR3 DNA reads as TGTGCCACCAGTGATTTTGGCGGTGAGCAGTTCTTC.

In its sample, this clonotype was seen many times. This chain uses TRBV15 with TRBJ1-2; D uncertain. The germline V gene encodes CDR1 LNHNV and CDR2 YYDKDF (reference sequence). The CDR3 extends over 13 amino acids. Trimming pared 1 base from V and 7 bases from J, leaving 10 bases between. CDR3 bases: TGTGCCACCAGCAGAGTCCAGTTCCCTGGCTACACCTTC. It yields the protein CATSRVQFPGYTF. The full variable domain, completed using reference TRBV15 and TRBJ1-2, is DAMVIQNPRYQVTQFGKPVTLSCSQTLNHNVMYWYQQKSSQAPKLLFHYYDKDFNNEADTPDNFQSRRPNTSFCFLDIRSPGLGDTAMYLCATSRVQFPGYTFGSGTRLTVV.

This clonotype has at least ten counts. CDR3 region: CASSPRASGTYEQYF. The DNA for the CDR3 is TGTGCCAGCAGCCCCCGGGCTAGCGGTACCTACGAGCAGTACTTC. J is TRBJ2-7 and V is TRBV7-2, with 7 positions matching TRBD2. V shed 5 bases and J 2 bases; nucleotides not matched to a gene: 9. CDR3 length: 15 amino acids. Germline CDR1 reads SGHTA; CDR2 reads FQGNSA.

A word on this clonotype: This clone may be a read error of a much larger clone one base away. The V and J genes are TRBV2 and TRBJ1-2; maybe TRBD1 (5 bases). CDR1 is SNHLY, CDR2 FYNNEI, per germline. The CDR3 spans 13 residues. In DNA, the CDR3 is TGTGCCAGCAGCGGAGGGGAAAACTATGGCCACACCTTC. This sequence encodes CASSGGENYGHTF.

This clonotype was counted at least ten times. The chain couples TRBV7-9 to TRBJ2-5; no clear D. The CDR3 has 14 residues. Per the germline V gene, CDR1 is SEHNR and CDR2 is FQNEAQ (reference sequence). Trimming removed 10 bases from V and 0 bases from J, with 15 bases in between. DNA of the CDR3: TGTGCCATGAGCGAGAACACCGACCAAGAGACCCAGTACTTC. This sequence encodes CAMSENTDQETQYF.

This clonotype was seen many times. The chain uses TRBV5-6 and TRBJ2-3, with TRBD2 identical over 13 bases. CDR1 SGHDT and CDR2 YYEEEE come from the germline V gene. This CDR3 region has 17 residues. J was trimmed by 4 bases and V by 2 bases; bases with no gene match: 7. CDR3 nucleotides: TGTGCCAGCAGCTTCACTAGCGGGAGGGCCGACGCAGATACGCAGTATTTT. It encodes CASSFTSGRADADTQYF.

Details on this clonotype: A read error is likely, as this CDR3 ends without the conserved phenylalanine or tryptophan. The chain is built from TRBV30 and TRBJ2-7; D unresolved. The CDR3 has 13 amino acids. Deletions cut 0 bases from V and 5 bases from J, with 11 bases between. Germline V CDR1 and CDR2: GTSNPN, SVGIG (reference sequence). The DNA of the CDR3 is TGTGCCTGGAGTGTAAGCTTTGGTGACGAGCAGTACTCC. This encodes CAWSVSFGDEQYS.

Worth noting for this clonotype: A junction boundary mismatches the germline segment, possibly from a read error. The chain has TRBV28 and TRBJ2-3, with 11 bases matching TRBD2. CDR1 is MDHEN and CDR2 is SYDVKM in the germline V gene. The CDR3 covers 17 residues. This CDR3 is CASSLDWTSGRTGTQYF. The CDR3 nucleotides read TGTGCCAGCAGTTTGGATTGGACTAGCGGGCGCACAGGTACGCAGTATTTT.

This clonotype was observed many times. This chain links TRBV2 with TRBJ1-1, with D tentatively TRBD1 (6 bases). There are 14 residues in the CDR3. Germline V lookup: CDR1 SNHLY, CDR2 FYNNEI. V was pared by 5 bases and J by 7 bases, with 17 bases between. DNA for the CDR3: TGTGCCAGCAGTCCCGGGACACCCGAGGGTGAAGCTTTCTTT. Translated, it gives CASSPGTPEGEAFF.

As for this clonotype: Germline and junction disagree at one end, which may indicate a read error. V usage is TRBV20-1 and J usage is TRBJ2-5; 9 bases map to TRBD2. The V gene's germline CDR1 is DFQATT and CDR2 SNEGSKA (reference sequence). The CDR3 spans 15 residues. CDR3 nucleotides: TGCGGTGCCCAGTCCCAGCGGGGGGTCCAAGAGACCCAGTACTTC. The encoded protein is CGAQSQRGVQETQYF.

The rearrangement uses TRBV10-3 and TRBJ2-7; 9 bases are a match to TRBD1. The CDR3 loop spans 14 amino acids. CDR1 and CDR2 from the germline V gene are ENHRY and SYGVKD. V trimming: 6 bases; J trimming: 4 bases; junction bases outside the gene matches: 7. CDR3 DNA: TGTGCCATCAGGGAAACAGGGGGCCAGTACGAGCAGTACTTC. Amino acid sequence: CAIRETGGQYEQYF.

This clonotype was detected ten times or more. J is TRBJ2-1 and V is TRBV4-1; 13 nucleotides match TRBD2. With V trimmed by 2 bases and J by 16 bases, 5 bases remained unmatched. The CDR3 is 13 residues long. CDR1 and CDR2 from the germline V gene are MGHRA and YSYEKL. CDR3 bases: TGCGCCAGCAGCCAAACTAGGACTAGCGGGGGTTTCTTC. Its protein product is CASSQTRTSGGFF.

The table lists this clonotype with many counts. The chain recombines TRBV30 with TRBJ2-6; D unclear. The CDR3 spans 15 residues. The germline CDR1 and CDR2 sequences are GTSNPN and SVGIG (reference sequence). Between the trimmed V and J ends, which lost 2 bases and 2 bases, there was a span of 10 bases. Written as DNA, the CDR3 is TGTGCCTGGAGTATCTGGGTAGCTGGGGCCAACGTCCTGACTTTC. Amino acid sequence: CAWSIWVAGANVLTF.

There are many counts of this clonotype. V and J are TRBV5-1 and TRBJ2-3; 14 nucleotides agree with TRBD2. V was clipped by 1 base and J by 1 base; unmatched bases: 8. The CDR3 sequence is 19 residues long. CDR1 and CDR2 (germline): SGHRS, YFSETQ. DNA of the CDR3: TGCGCCAGCAGCTTGATTGGGACTAGCGGGAGTAGTGGCACAGATACGCAGTATTTT. Its translation: CASSLIGTSGSSGTDTQYF.

The chain employs TRBV4-3 and TRBJ2-1; 7 bases align to TRBD2. V was pared by 0 bases and J by 5 bases, with 10 bases of the junction left unmatched. This CDR3 is 17 amino acids long. Germline CDR1 reads LGHNA; CDR2 reads YSLEER. This CDR3 is CASSQEPRGGSDNEQFF. In DNA, the CDR3 is TGCGCCAGCAGCCAAGAGCCCCGCGGGGGATCAGACAATGAGCAGTTCTTC.

This clonotype was recorded at least ten times. The chain uses TRBV12-3 or TRBV12-4 and TRBJ1-6, with no clear D. The CDR3 spans 15 residues. The V end was cut by 6 bases, the J end by 7 bases, with 16 bases between. The CDR3 protein is CASSSTFGVNSPLHF. The CDR3 DNA follows: TGTGCCAGCAGCTCTACCTTTGGGGTAAATTCACCCCTCCACTTT.

In its sample, this clonotype was seen many times. This chain joins TRBV4-1 and TRBJ1-1, with D perhaps matching TRBD1 (5 bases). This CDR3 comprises 15 residues. The V and J ends lost 1 base and 3 bases respectively, with 12 bases between them. CDR1 is MGHRA and CDR2 is YSYEKL in the germline V gene. CDR3 bases: TGCGCCAGCAGCCAAGCTGAGGGGATGGACACTGAAGCTTTCTTT. Its protein is CASSQAEGMDTEAFF.

This clonotype was seen many times. V is TRBV29-1 and J is TRBJ2-4; TRBD1 matches 7 bases. The trim removed 5 bases at V and 0 bases at J, leaving 19 bases unmatched. Germline V gene sequence: CDR1 SQVTM, CDR2 ANQGSEA. The CDR3 loop spans 19 amino acids. CDR3 sequence: CSVMTTGTEKSLAKNIQYF. The DNA of the CDR3 is TGCAGCGTTATGACGACCGGGACAGAGAAGTCTTTAGCCAAAAACATTCAGTACTTC.

This clonotype was seen at least ten times. As DNA, the CDR3 is TGTGCCAGCAGTTTATCCGACGGCCAAGAGACCCAGTACTTC. Translating gives CASSLSDGQETQYF. The V call is TRBV28, the J call TRBJ2-5; D gene unclear. Trimming took off 1 base at V and 1 base at J, with 7 bases between the two ends. The CDR3 has 14 residues. Looked up from germline, CDR1 is MDHEN and CDR2 is SYDVKM.

For this clonotype: Being one base from a much bigger clone, this may be a read error. The rearrangement uses TRBV2 and TRBJ1-5, with 7 bases that match TRBD1. Germline V gene lookup returns CDR1 SNHLY and CDR2 FYNNEI. J gave up 0 bases and V 11 bases, and 19 bases lay outside the gene matches. The CDR3 consists of 18 residues. The DNA of the CDR3 is TGTGCCGGCGGCGGAACAGGGGCCGCCGAATATAGCAATCAGCCCCAGCATTTT. This encodes CAGGGTGAAEYSNQPQHF.

The chain combines TRBV4-3 with TRBJ2-3, with 7 bases aligning to TRBD2. V lost 1 base and J lost 5; bases outside the gene matches: 6. Germline V gene lookup returns CDR1 LGHNA and CDR2 YSLEER. CDR3 length: 15 amino acids. The CDR3 protein is CASSQVIGRGDTQYF. In DNA, the CDR3 is TGCGCCAGCAGCCAAGTTATTGGGAGGGGAGATACGCAGTATTTT.

In this sample, this clonotype turned up many times. The chain employs TRBV28 and TRBJ2-7; 8 bases line up with TRBD1. Germline CDR1 MDHEN, CDR2 SYDVKM. The V segment lost 5 bases and the J segment 0 bases; nucleotides outside the gene matches: 9. The CDR3 has 16 amino acids. The CDR3 coding sequence is TGTGCCAGCAGTCCCCGACAGGGGACGAGCTCCTACGAGCAGTACTTC. Amino acid sequence: CASSPRQGTSSYEQYF.

The chain has TRBV5-6 and TRBJ2-3, with 9 bases fitting TRBD1. Germline-derived CDR1 and CDR2 are SGHDT and YYEEEE. The CDR3 spans 16 residues. The trim removed 4 bases at V and 4 bases at J, leaving 10 bases unmatched. CDR3 nucleotides: TGTGCCAGCAGCACCCAACAGGGGGCGGTTGCAGATACGCAGTATTTT. Translation gives CASSTQQGAVADTQYF.